The 19 T cell receptor beta chains in this list originate from one sample, sequenced in a study of blood T cell repertoires in COVID-19. Measured with immunoSEQ multiplex PCR; TCRdb has only the in-frame clones, and not every one. The sample lists tens of thousands of clones; 75% to 90% were seen once. Sequencing used peripheral blood. The receptor source for this set is a man younger than 40 with active or convalescent COVID-19.

The chain employs TRBV7-3 and TRBJ2-2, with D perhaps matching TRBD2 (7 bases). This CDR3 has 15 amino acids. The V end was cut by 3 bases, the J end by 3 bases, with 11 bases between. Looked up from germline, CDR1 is SGHTA and CDR2 is FQGTGA. This CDR3 is CASSFGGPYTGELFF. CDR3 sequence (DNA): TGTGCCAGCAGCTTCGGGGGGCCCTACACCGGGGAGCTGTTTTTT.

The V and J genes are TRBV2 and TRBJ1-2, with D possibly TRBD1 on 6 matching bases. Germline loops: CDR1 SNHLY, CDR2 FYNNEI. V lost 2 bases and J lost 4, with 23 bases in between. The CDR3 spans 18 residues. CDR3 in amino acids: CASSEIVSSRGRGYGYTF. Here the CDR3 DNA reads TGTGCCAGCAGTGAAATTGTGTCTTCCAGGGGAAGGGGCTATGGCTACACCTTC.

This clone was seen a single time. An end of the junction does not agree with germline; a read error may underlie this. This chain joins TRBV7-8 and TRBJ2-1; 8 positions agree with TRBD2. The CDR3 runs 16 residues. The germline V gene encodes CDR1 SGHVS and CDR2 FQNEAQ. This chain's CDR3 is CASSLDNVAGRGQEVF. In DNA form, the CDR3 reads TGTGCCAGCAGCTTAGATAACGTAGCGGGAAGGGGCCAAGAGGTCTTC. Full variable domain (outside the CDR3, taken from reference TRBV7-8 and TRBJ2-1): GAGVSQSPRYKVAKRGQDVALRCDPISGHVSLFWYQQALGQGPEFLTYFQNEAQLDKSGLPSDRFFAERPEGSVSTLKIQRTQQEDSAVYLCASSLDNVAGRGQEVFGPGTRLTVL.

The V gene is TRBV3-1 (or the pseudogene TRBV3-2), the J gene TRBJ2-5; 8 nucleotides line up with TRBD2. Germline V gene lookup returns CDR1 LGHDT and CDR2 YNNKEL (reference sequence). The CDR3 has 12 residues. V was pared by 8 bases and J by 7 bases, with 6 bases of the junction left unmatched. The CDR3 spells CASGLAPGTQYF. CDR3 bases: TGTGCCAGCGGACTAGCCCCGGGGACCCAGTACTTC.

V usage is TRBV5-1 and J usage is TRBJ2-1; TRBD2 matches at 8 bases. Trimming at V came to 4 bases and at J to 7 bases, leaving 10 bases not matched to a gene. This CDR3 contains 15 residues. Germline values: CDR1 SGHRS, CDR2 YFSETQ. DNA of the CDR3: TGCGCCAGCAGCCACACTAGCGGCCTCGGAAATGAGCAGTTCTTC. Protein product: CASSHTSGLGNEQFF.

The chain joins TRBV4-1 to TRBJ2-2; 8 nucleotides match TRBD1. Germline V gene sequence: CDR1 MGHRA, CDR2 YSYEKL. V was clipped by 6 bases and J by 1 base; unmatched bases: 13. The CDR3 loop spans 18 amino acids. In DNA, the CDR3 is TGCGCCAGCAGTCGATACAGGGGGAGTTCGGGGAACACCGGGGAGCTGTTTTTT. It encodes CASSRYRGSSGNTGELFF.

Only one count was recorded for this clone. The chain joins TRBV6-5 to TRBJ2-1; TRBD2 aligns across 8 bases. CDR1 is MNHEY and CDR2 is SVGAGI in the germline V gene. The CDR3 runs to 15 residues. V shed 6 bases and J 6 bases; nucleotides not matched to a gene: 10. The CDR3 DNA sequence: TGTGCCAGCAGCGTGTTGGCGGGGGGCGCCAATGAGCAGTTCTTC. Translated, it gives CASSVLAGGANEQFF.

This clone has just a few counts. This chain uses TRBV2 with TRBJ1-3; D may be TRBD1 (5 bases). Per germline, CDR1 SNHLY and CDR2 FYNNEI. V gave up 4 bases and J gave up 7 bases, with 20 bases separating them. The CDR3 covers 16 residues. Here the CDR3 reads CASSVKGLEVPNTIYF. CDR3 DNA sequence: TGTGCCAGCAGTGTAAAGGGACTGGAGGTCCCGAACACCATATATTTT.

The chain joins TRBV12-3 or TRBV12-4 to TRBJ1-4; D unresolved. Trimming shortened V by 2 bases and J by 7 bases, and 5 bases separated the two germline ends. There are 12 residues in the CDR3. As DNA, the CDR3 is TGTGCCAGCAGTTTATCCCGTGAAAAACTGTTTTTT. Amino acid sequence: CASSLSREKLFF.

This clone has a single count. The V and J genes are TRBV5-1 and TRBJ2-2; 8 nucleotides line up with TRBD2. The CDR3 is 15 residues long. From germline, CDR1 is SGHRS and CDR2 YFSETQ. V lost 1 base and J lost 1; bases outside the gene matches: 0. The CDR3 bases are TGCGCCAGCAGCTTGACTAGCGGGAACACCGGGGAGCTGTTTTTT. Translating gives CASSLTSGNTGELFF. Full variable domain (rest looked up from reference TRBV5-1 and TRBJ2-2): KAGVTQTPRYLIKTRGQQVTLSCSPISGHRSVSWYQQTPGQGLQFLFEYFSETQRNKGNFPGRFSGRQFSNSRSEMNVSTLELGDSALYLCASSLTSGNTGELFFGEGSRLTVL.

The DNA of the CDR3 is TGCGCCAGCAGCTTGGTGGCGGGAGGGCGCAATGAGCAGTTCTTC. As protein: CASSLVAGGRNEQFF. V and J are TRBV5-1 and TRBJ2-1, with TRBD2 matching over 9 bases. V trimming: 0 bases; J trimming: 6 bases; junction bases outside the gene matches: 4. This CDR3 has 15 amino acids. Germline V gene lookup returns CDR1 SGHRS and CDR2 YFSETQ.

This chain joins TRBV11-3 and TRBJ1-2, with TRBD1 matching 7 bases. This CDR3 has 17 amino acids. CDR1 SGHNT and CDR2 YENEEA come from the germline V gene. Trimming removed 3 bases from V and 4 bases from J; junction bases left unmatched: 14. The CDR3 is CASSFRDSTRYIYGYTF. In nucleotides, the CDR3 is TGTGCCAGCAGCTTCCGGGACAGCACCCGTTACATCTATGGCTACACCTTC.

This clone is a singleton in its sample. The chain couples TRBV12-3 or TRBV12-4 to TRBJ2-1; TRBD2 is a possible D gene (5 bases). Trimming shortened V by 3 bases and J by 7 bases, and 10 bases separated the two germline ends. CDR3 length equals 13 residues. The CDR3 sequence is CASSLVSGNEQFF. The CDR3 nucleotides are TGTGCCAGCAGTTTGGTCTCGGGGAATGAGCAGTTCTTC.

The chain uses TRBV2 and TRBJ1-5; possible D gene TRBD1, 6 bases. Germline CDR1 reads SNHLY; CDR2 reads FYNNEI. V was pared by 1 base and J by 0 bases, with 13 bases between. This CDR3 comprises 17 residues. The CDR3 loop reads CASSEGRGATSNQPQHF. CDR3 DNA: TGTGCCAGCAGTGAAGGCCGGGGGGCCACTAGCAATCAGCCCCAGCATTTT.

This chain connects TRBV9 to TRBJ2-7, with 13 bases that match TRBD2. The CDR3 sequence is 15 residues long. The V gene end was trimmed by 4 bases and the J gene end by 5 bases; junction bases not matched to a gene: 6. CDR1 SGDLS and CDR2 YYNGEE come from the germline V gene. CDR3 sequence (DNA): TGTGCCAGCAGCTCAACTAGCGGGGGGGCCAACGAGCAGTACTTC. This gives the protein CASSSTSGGANEQYF. Complete variable domain (other parts from reference TRBV9 and TRBJ2-7): DSGVTQTPKHLITATGQRVTLRCSPRSGDLSVYWYQQSLDQGLQFLIQYYNGEERAKGNILERFSAQQFPDLHSELNLSSLELGDSALYFCASSSTSGGANEQYFGPGTRLTVT.

V gene TRBV18 combines with J gene TRBJ1-4; no clear D gene. Trimming removed 0 bases at V and 14 bases at J, with 13 bases between. CDR1 KGHSH and CDR2 LQKENI come from the germline V gene. The CDR3 is made up of 13 amino acids. The CDR3 DNA reads TGTGCCAGCTCACCACCGTCGGAGCCTGGCCTGTTTTTT. This encodes CASSPPSEPGLFF.

The chain employs TRBV18 and TRBJ1-1; 8 bases line up with TRBD1. Germline CDR1 is KGHSH and CDR2 is LQKENI. The CDR3 is 17 residues long. V was pared by 4 bases and J by 4 bases, with 14 bases of the junction left unmatched. The CDR3 sequence is CASSRGETGVMGTEAFF. The CDR3 DNA sequence: TGTGCCAGCTCACGAGGGGAGACAGGGGTAATGGGCACTGAAGCTTTCTTT.

This clone occurred once. V gene TRBV29-1 combines with J gene TRBJ2-5; weak D call: TRBD2 (6 bases). From germline, CDR1 is SQVTM and CDR2 ANQGSEA. This CDR3 region has 13 residues. V was clipped by 7 bases and J by 3 bases, with 15 bases between them. For the CDR3, the DNA is TGCAGCGCCGCCGGGGACTGGGAAGAGACCCAGTACTTC. Translation: CSAAGDWEETQYF. The full variable domain, in which reference TRBV29-1 and TRBJ2-5 provide the parts outside the CDR3, is SAVISQKPSRDICQRGTSLTIQCQVDSQVTMMFWYRQQPGQSLTLIATANQGSEATYESGFVIDKFPISRPNLTFSTLTVSNMSPEDSSIYLCSAAGDWEETQYFGPGTRLLVL.

The CDR3 nucleotides are TGTGCCACCAGCAGAGCCCCAAATGAAAAACTGTTTTTT. Amino acids: CATSRAPNEKLFF. The rearrangement links TRBV15 to TRBJ1-4; D is ambiguous. Germline V gene data show CDR1 as LNHNV and CDR2 as YYDKDF (reference sequence). The CDR3 is 13 amino acids. Trimming left V 1 base short and J 5 bases short, with 5 bases between.